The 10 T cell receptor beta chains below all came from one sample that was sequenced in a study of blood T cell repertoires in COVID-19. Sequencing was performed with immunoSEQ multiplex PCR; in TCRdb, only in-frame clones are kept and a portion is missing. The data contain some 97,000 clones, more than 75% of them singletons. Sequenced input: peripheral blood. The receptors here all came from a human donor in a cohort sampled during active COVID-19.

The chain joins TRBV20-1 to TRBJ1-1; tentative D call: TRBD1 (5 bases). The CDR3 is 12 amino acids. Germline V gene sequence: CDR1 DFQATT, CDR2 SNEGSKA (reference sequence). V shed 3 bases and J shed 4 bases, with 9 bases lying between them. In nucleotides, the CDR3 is TGCAGTGCTAGTTCGGGGGTCACTGAAGCTTTCTTT. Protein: CSASSGVTEAFF.

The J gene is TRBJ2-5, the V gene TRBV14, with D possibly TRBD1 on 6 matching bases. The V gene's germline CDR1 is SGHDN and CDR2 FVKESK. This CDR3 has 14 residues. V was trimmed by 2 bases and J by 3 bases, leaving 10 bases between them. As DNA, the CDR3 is TGTGCCAGCAGCCAATGGACAGTAGAAGAGACCCAGTACTTC. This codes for CASSQWTVEETQYF.

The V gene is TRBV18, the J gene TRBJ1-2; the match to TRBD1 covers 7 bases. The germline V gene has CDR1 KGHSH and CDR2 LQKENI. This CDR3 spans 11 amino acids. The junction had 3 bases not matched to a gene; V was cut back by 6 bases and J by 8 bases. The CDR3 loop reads CASSEGAGYTF. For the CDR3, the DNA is TGTGCCAGCTCTGAGGGGGCCGGCTACACCTTC.

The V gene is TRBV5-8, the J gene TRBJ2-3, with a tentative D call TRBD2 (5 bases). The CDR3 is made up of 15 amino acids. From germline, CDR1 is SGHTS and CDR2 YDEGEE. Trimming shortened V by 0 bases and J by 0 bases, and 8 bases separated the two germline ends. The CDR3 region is CASSLDGGSTDTQYF. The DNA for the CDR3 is TGTGCCAGCAGCTTGGATGGCGGGAGCACAGATACGCAGTATTTT.

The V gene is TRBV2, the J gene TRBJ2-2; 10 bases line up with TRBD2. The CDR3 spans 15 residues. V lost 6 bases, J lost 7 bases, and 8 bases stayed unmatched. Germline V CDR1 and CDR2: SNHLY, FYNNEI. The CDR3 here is CASSSSGRSVGELFF. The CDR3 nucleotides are TGTGCCAGCAGCTCTAGCGGGAGAAGTGTCGGGGAGCTGTTTTTT.

CDR3 loop: CASSIGRGAGYGYTF. The CDR3 DNA is TGTGCCAGTAGTATAGGTCGGGGGGCTGGCTATGGCTACACCTTC. The chain carries TRBV19 and TRBJ1-2, with a tentative D call TRBD1 (6 bases). The germline V and J ends were trimmed by 1 base and 4 bases, with 13 bases remaining between them. This CDR3 has 15 residues. In germline, CDR1 is LNHDA, CDR2 SQIVND (reference sequence).

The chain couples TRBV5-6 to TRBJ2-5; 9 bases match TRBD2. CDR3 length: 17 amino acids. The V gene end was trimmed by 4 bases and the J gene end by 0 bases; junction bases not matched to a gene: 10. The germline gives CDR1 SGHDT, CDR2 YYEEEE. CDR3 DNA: TGTGCCAGCAGCCCCGGGGCGGGAGGGACGTACCAAGAGACCCAGTACTTC. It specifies CASSPGAGGTYQETQYF.

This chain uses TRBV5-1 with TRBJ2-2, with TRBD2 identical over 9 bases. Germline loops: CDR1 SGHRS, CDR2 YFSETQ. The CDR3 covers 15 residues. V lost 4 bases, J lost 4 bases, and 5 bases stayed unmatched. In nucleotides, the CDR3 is TGCGCCAGCAGCAATAGCGGGAGTAGCACCGGGGAGCTGTTTTTT. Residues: CASSNSGSSTGELFF.

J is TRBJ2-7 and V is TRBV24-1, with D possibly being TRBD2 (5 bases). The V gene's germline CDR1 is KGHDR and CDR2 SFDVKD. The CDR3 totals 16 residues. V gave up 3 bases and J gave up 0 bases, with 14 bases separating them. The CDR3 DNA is TGTGCCACCAGTGATCCCCAACCGGGAAGCTCCTACGAGCAGTACTTC. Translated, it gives CATSDPQPGSSYEQYF.

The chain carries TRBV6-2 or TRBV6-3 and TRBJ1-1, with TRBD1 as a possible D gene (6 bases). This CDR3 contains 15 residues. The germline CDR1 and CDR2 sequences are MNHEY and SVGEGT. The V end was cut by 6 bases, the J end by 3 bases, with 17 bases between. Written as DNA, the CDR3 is TGTGCCAGCAGCTCCGGGGGGGCCGGGGACACTGAAGCTTTCTTT. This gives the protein CASSSGGAGDTEAFF.